This T cell receptor beta chain came from a study of blood T cell repertoires in COVID-19 (dated by TCRdb to 2018 to 2021). In terms of the full investigation: The collaborator samples originated in the United States, Italy and Spain and spanned the acute and convalescent phases of COVID-19. Nearly every sample came with metadata listing a de-identified subject ID, COVID-19 status, age in years and sex. Deeply sampled blood TCRbeta repertoires from subjects exposed to, actively infected with, or recovered from COVID-19 were included in the dataset. The samples were drawn from two sources: the first 160 participants of the ongoing ImmuneRACE study, and 1,000 to 1,500 subjects contributed by 6 global collaborators. The material from the prospective study consisted of cDNA or gDNA derived from T cells, B-cell-depleted T cells, or PBMCs. Where available, HLA class I and class II types were obtained from metadata supplied by the sample provider rather than from assay-based typing. A freely available public database, intended as a resource for researchers studying the immune response to SARS-CoV-2, is where the repertoires were released.

The immunoSEQ Assay, a bias-controlled multiplex PCR, was used to amplify TCRbeta CDR3 regions from genomic DNA. Per the original workflow: The number of nucleated cells in each sample was estimated from the amplification of reference gene primers within the assay. Sequence reads were collapsed and filtered to measure the absolute abundance of every unique TCRbeta CDR3 rearrangement. For each sample, productive Simpson clonality was calculated as the square root of Simpson's diversity index over productive rearrangements. TCRdb's version of the immuneACCESS table is confined to in-frame rearrangements and falls short of the full clone set. An unresolved V gene accounts for under half of the shortfall where checked; the remainder is of unknown origin. V and J calls and clone size come straight from that table; D and trimming were deduced from the DNA. In all, the sample holds a few hundred thousand clones, and roughly 89% of those were seen once. Approximately 9.3% of the sample comes from the top ten.

Participants in the prospective study were enrolled through a virtual design, were aged roughly 18 to 100 years, and lived in 24 United States geographic areas. Cohort assignment in the prospective study relied on participant-reported clinical history from a screening survey and a study questionnaire. For ImmuneRACE Cohort 3, a participant was defined as recovered based on two consecutive negative NP/OP PCR tests, clearance by a healthcare professional, or resolution of symptoms. In the prospective study, whole blood, serum and a nasopharyngeal or oropharyngeal swab were collected from each participant by mobile phlebotomists. Participants in the prospective study had the option to provide additional blood draws and questionnaires over an approximately 2-month period. Before DNA extraction, prospective study blood samples were shipped either frozen or at room temperature. This clone has more than one count but fewer than ten. Its target antigen remains unknown. Base qualities are not provided; no much larger clone lies one nucleotide away.

General conclusions and limits of the study: How much clinical and demographic metadata was included differed by source and by participant, and the metadata was provided uncurated.

CDR1 LNHDA and CDR2 SQIVND are derived from the germline V gene (reference sequence). The CDR3 sequence holds 15 residues, the cysteine and phenylalanine included. Only the CDR3 DNA is retained, 45 bases long and in frame from the first base. Germline trimming: 6 bases from V, 4 bases from J; junction bases outside gene matches: 12. Sequenced sample: PBMCs or T cells enriched from blood (not recorded which). This receptor was obtained from a woman aged 45-59 years who had recovered from COVID-19. Recombination joined TRBV19 with TRBJ2-7; 7 bases in the middle match TRBD1. The DNA sequence reads TGTGCCAGTAGCGAAATCCGGGACAGAACTTACGAGCAGTACTTC. This encodes CASSEIRDRTYEQYF.